Presented here are 7 T cell receptor beta chains from one specimen sequenced in a study of blood T cell repertoires in COVID-19. Clones were sequenced by immunoSEQ multiplex PCR, and TCRdb holds only the in-frame ones, with some missing. The sample carries approximately 110,000 clones, roughly two thirds recorded once. Input material: peripheral blood. These receptors came from a man at least 80 years old with acute or convalescent COVID-19.

J is TRBJ1-2 and V is TRBV7-2; D is ambiguous. The CDR3 is 13 residues long. Per germline, CDR1 SGHTA and CDR2 FQGNSA. Trimming shortened V by 5 bases and J by 3 bases, and 10 bases separated the two germline ends. For the CDR3, the DNA is TGTGCCAGCAGCCCAACCCGGGACTATGGCTACACCTTC. Encoded protein: CASSPTRDYGYTF.

The chain employs TRBV4-2 and TRBJ2-5, with 11 bases aligning to TRBD2. CDR1 is LGHNA and CDR2 is YNFKEQ in the germline V gene. V lost 0 bases and J lost 3; bases outside the gene matches: 6. This CDR3 spans 17 amino acids. The CDR3 loop is CASSQDSKGLAEETQYF. CDR3 in DNA: TGTGCCAGCAGCCAAGATTCTAAGGGACTAGCGGAAGAGACCCAGTACTTC.

J is TRBJ2-3 and V is TRBV3-1 (or the pseudogene TRBV3-2), with D unresolved. Germline CDR1 is LGHDT and CDR2 is YNNKEL (reference sequence). The CDR3 is 18 amino acids. V dropped 2 bases and J dropped 2 bases, with 20 bases sitting between them. The CDR3 here is CASSQLPRVSPTTDTQYF. For the CDR3, the DNA is TGTGCCAGCAGCCAACTCCCCCGGGTTTCCCCTACCACAGATACGCAGTATTTT.

This clone has just a few counts. The V and J genes are TRBV5-1 and TRBJ2-3; D is possibly TRBD1 (5 bases). V gave up 2 bases and J gave up 1 base, with 14 bases separating them. The CDR3 is made up of 16 amino acids. Germline V gene sequence: CDR1 SGHRS, CDR2 YFSETQ. The chain's CDR3 is CASSLARTTRTDTQYF. Written as DNA, the CDR3 is TGCGCCAGCAGCTTAGCTCGGACAACTCGCACAGATACGCAGTATTTT.

This chain joins TRBV2 and TRBJ1-1; D perhaps matches TRBD1 (5 bases). Trimming removed 6 bases at V and 6 bases at J, with 14 bases between. Germline CDR1 is SNHLY and CDR2 is FYNNEI. There are 13 residues in the CDR3. CDR3 loop: CASRNAGRPEAFF. The CDR3 DNA reads TGTGCCAGCAGGAATGCGGGACGGCCTGAAGCTTTCTTT.

The chain is built from TRBV9 and TRBJ2-1; the match to TRBD2 covers 8 bases. Trimming cost V 0 bases and J 3 bases; bases outside gene matches: 8. CDR1 and CDR2 (germline): SGDLS, YYNGEE. This CDR3 contains 17 residues. The CDR3 is CASSVEGSGTIYNEQFF. The CDR3 DNA reads TGTGCCAGCAGCGTAGAGGGTAGCGGGACCATCTACAATGAGCAGTTCTTC. Together with reference TRBV9 and TRBJ2-1, the CDR3 gives the full variable domain: DSGVTQTPKHLITATGQRVTLRCSPRSGDLSVYWYQQSLDQGLQFLIQYYNGEERAKGNILERFSAQQFPDLHSELNLSSLELGDSALYFCASSVEGSGTIYNEQFFGPGTRLTVL.

This sequence joins TRBV7-2 and TRBJ2-7; D remains unclear. The CDR3 contains 13 residues. V gave up 2 bases and J gave up 3 bases, with 8 bases separating them. Per germline, CDR1 SGHTA and CDR2 FQGNSA. DNA for the CDR3: TGTGCCAGCAGCTTATACACCAACTACGAGCAGTACTTC. Encoded protein: CASSLYTNYEQYF.